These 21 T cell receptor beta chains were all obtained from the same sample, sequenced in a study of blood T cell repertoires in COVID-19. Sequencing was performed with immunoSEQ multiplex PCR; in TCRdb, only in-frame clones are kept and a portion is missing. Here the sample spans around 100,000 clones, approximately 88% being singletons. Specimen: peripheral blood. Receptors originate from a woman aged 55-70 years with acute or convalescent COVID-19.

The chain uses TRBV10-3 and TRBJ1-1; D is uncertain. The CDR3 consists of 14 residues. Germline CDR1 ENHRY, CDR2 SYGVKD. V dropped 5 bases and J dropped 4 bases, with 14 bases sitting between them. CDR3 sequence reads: CAISTERAGTEAFF. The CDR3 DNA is TGTGCCATCAGTACAGAGAGGGCAGGCACTGAAGCTTTCTTT.

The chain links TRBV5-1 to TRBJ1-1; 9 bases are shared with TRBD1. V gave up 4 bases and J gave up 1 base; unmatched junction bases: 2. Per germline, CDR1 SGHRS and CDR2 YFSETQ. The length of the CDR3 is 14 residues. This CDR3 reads CASSATGGNTEAFF. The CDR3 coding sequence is TGCGCCAGCAGCGCGACAGGGGGGAACACTGAAGCTTTCTTT. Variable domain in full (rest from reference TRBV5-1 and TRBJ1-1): KAGVTQTPRYLIKTRGQQVTLSCSPISGHRSVSWYQQTPGQGLQFLFEYFSETQRNKGNFPGRFSGRQFSNSRSEMNVSTLELGDSALYLCASSATGGNTEAFFGQGTRLTVV.

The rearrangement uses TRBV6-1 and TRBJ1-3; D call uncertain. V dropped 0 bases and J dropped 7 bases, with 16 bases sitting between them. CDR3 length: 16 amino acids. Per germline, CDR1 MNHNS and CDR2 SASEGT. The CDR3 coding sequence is TGTGCCAGCAGTGAAGCCCGGAGGTTCGACGGCAACACCATATATTTT. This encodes CASSEARRFDGNTIYF.

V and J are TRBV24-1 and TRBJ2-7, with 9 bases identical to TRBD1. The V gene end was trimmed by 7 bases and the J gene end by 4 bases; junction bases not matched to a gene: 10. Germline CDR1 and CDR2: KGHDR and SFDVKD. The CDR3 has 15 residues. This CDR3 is CATSSAGQGAYEQYF. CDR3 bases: TGTGCCACCAGCTCCGCGGGACAGGGAGCGTACGAGCAGTACTTC.

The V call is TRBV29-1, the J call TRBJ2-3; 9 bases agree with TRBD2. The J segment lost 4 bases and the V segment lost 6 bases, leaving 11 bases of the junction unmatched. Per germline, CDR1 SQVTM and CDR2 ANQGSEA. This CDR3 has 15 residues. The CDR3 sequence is CSVAVSGSGPDTQYF. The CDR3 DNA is TGCAGCGTAGCAGTTAGCGGGAGCGGGCCAGATACGCAGTATTTT.

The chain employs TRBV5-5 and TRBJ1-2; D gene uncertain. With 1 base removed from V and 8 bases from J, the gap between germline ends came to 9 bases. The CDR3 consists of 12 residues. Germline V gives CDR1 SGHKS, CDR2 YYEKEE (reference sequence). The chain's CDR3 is CASSLNSWGYTF. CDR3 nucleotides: TGTGCCAGCAGCTTGAACTCTTGGGGCTACACCTTC.

The CDR3 DNA sequence: TGTGCCAGCAGGCCTTTAGGTAGCGGAAACACCATATATTTT. It codes for CASRPLGSGNTIYF. The genes are TRBV27 and TRBJ1-3, with D hard to call. This CDR3 is 14 amino acids long. Trimming cost V 6 bases and J 4 bases, with 13 bases left between them. Germline loops: CDR1 MNHEY, CDR2 SMNVEV (reference sequence).

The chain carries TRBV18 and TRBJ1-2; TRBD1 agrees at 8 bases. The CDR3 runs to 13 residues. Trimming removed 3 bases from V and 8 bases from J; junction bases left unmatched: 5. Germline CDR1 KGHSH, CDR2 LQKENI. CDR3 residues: CASSPGQGGGYTF. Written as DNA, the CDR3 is TGTGCCAGCTCACCCGGACAGGGAGGGGGCTACACCTTC.

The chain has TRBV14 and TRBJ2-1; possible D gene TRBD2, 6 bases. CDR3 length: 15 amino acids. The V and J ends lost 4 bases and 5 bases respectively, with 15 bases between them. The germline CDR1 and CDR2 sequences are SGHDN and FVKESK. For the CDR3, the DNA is TGTGCCAGCAGCCGAATCGGACTATCAGACAATGAGCAGTTCTTC. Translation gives CASSRIGLSDNEQFF.

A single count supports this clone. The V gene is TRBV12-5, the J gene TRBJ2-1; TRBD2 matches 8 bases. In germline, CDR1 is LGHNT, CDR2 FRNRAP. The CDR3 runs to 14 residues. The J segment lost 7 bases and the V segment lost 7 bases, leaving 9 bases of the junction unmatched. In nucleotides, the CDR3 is TGTGCTAGTGCCCCCGGGACTAGTTATAATGAGCAGTTCTTC. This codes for CASAPGTSYNEQFF.

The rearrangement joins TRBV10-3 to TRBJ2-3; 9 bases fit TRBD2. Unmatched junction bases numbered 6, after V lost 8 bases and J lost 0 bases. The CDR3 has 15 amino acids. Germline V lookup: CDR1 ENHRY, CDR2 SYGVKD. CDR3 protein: CAIQRAGGSTDTQYF. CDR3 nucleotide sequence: TGTGCCATCCAACGAGCGGGAGGAAGCACAGATACGCAGTATTTT.

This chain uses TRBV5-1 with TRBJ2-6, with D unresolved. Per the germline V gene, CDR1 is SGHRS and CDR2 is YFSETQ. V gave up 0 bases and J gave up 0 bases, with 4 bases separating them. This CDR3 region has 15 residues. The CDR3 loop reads CASSLAGSGANVLTF. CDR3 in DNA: TGCGCCAGCAGCTTGGCGGGCTCTGGGGCCAACGTCCTGACTTTC.

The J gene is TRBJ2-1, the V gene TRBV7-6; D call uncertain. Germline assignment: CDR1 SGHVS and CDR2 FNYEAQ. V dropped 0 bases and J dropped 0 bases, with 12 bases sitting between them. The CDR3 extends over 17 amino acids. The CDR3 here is CASSLAVLSSSYNEQFF. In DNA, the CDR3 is TGTGCCAGCAGCTTAGCAGTACTTTCCTCCTCCTACAATGAGCAGTTCTTC.

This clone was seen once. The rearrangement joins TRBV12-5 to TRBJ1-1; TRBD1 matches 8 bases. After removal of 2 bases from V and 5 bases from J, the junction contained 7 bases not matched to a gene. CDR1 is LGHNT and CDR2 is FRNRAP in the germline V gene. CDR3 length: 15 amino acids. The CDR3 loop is CASGLSTGGGTEAFF. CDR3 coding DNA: TGTGCTAGTGGTTTGTCAACAGGGGGAGGAACTGAAGCTTTCTTT. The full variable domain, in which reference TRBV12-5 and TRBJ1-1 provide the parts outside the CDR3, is DARVTQTPRHKVTEMGQEVTMRCQPILGHNTVFWYRQTMMQGLELLAYFRNRAPLDDSGMPKDRFSAEMPDATLATLKIQPSEPRDSAVYFCASGLSTGGGTEAFFGQGTRLTVV.

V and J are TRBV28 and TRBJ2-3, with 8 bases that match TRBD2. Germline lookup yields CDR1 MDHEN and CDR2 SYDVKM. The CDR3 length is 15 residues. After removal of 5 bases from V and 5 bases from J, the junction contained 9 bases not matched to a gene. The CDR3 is CASSIPGLEGDTQYF. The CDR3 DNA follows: TGTGCCAGCAGTATACCGGGACTAGAGGGAGATACGCAGTATTTT.

DNA of the CDR3: TGTGCCAGCTCAGGGACAGGCACCACCAAAAACATTCAGTACTTC. Protein sequence: CASSGTGTTKNIQYF. The chain employs TRBV18 and TRBJ2-4; 8 positions agree with TRBD1. CDR1 is KGHSH and CDR2 is LQKENI in the germline V gene. The CDR3 length is 15 residues. Trimming at V came to 5 bases and at J to 2 bases, leaving 5 bases not matched to a gene.

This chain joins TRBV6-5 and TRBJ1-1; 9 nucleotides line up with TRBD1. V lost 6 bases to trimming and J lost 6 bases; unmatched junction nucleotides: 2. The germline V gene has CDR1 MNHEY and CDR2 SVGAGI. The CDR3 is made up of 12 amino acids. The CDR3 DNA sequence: TGTGCCAGCAGCGGACAGGGGTCTGAAGCTTTCTTT. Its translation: CASSGQGSEAFF.

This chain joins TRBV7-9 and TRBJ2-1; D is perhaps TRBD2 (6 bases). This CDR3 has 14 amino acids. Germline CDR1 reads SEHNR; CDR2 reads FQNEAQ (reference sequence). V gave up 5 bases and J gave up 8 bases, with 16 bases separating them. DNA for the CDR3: TGTGCCAGCAGCCCCAAAGGTACTAGCTATGAGCAGTTCTTC. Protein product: CASSPKGTSYEQFF. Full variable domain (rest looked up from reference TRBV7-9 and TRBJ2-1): DTGVSQNPRHKITKRGQNVTFRCDPISEHNRLYWYRQTLGQGPEFLTYFQNEAQLEKSRLLSDRFSAERPKGSFSTLEIQRTEQGDSAMYLCASSPKGTSYEQFFGPGTRLTVL.

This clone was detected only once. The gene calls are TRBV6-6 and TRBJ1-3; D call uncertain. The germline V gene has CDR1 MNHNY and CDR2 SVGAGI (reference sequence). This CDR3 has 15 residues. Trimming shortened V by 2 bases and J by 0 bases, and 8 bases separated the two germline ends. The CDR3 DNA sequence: TGTGCCAGCAGTTACCAAGTCAGCTCTGGAAACACCATATATTTT. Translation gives CASSYQVSSGNTIYF.

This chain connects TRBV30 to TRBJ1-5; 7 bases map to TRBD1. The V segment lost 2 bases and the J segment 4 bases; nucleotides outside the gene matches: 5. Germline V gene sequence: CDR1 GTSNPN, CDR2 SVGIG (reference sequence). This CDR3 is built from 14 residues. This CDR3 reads CAWSTGTVNQPQHF. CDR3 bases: TGTGCCTGGAGTACCGGGACAGTAAATCAGCCCCAGCATTTT.

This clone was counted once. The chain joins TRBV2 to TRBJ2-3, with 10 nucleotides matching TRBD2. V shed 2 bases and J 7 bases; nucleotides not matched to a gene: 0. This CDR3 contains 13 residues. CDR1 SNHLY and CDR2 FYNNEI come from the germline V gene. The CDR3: CASSETSGNTQYF. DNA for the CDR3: TGTGCCAGCAGTGAAACTAGCGGGAATACGCAGTATTTT.